This TCR beta chain was profiled in a study of vaccination effects on CD4 cells after COVID-19 (dated by TCRdb to between 2020 and 2023). Regarding the complete study: Participants received two doses of either the BNT162b2 or the mRNA-1273 mRNA SARS-CoV-2 vaccine. SARS-CoV-2 spike-specific CD4+ TCR repertoires were compared before and after mRNA vaccination in COVID-19 convalescent patients and in infection-naive vaccine recipients. The full study included 10 to 11 COVID-19 convalescent patients and a few SARS-CoV-2-naive healthy vaccine recipients. Cultures from other donors in the study were sequenced using the Oncomine TCR Beta short-read assay on an Illumina iSeq 100. Summary of the overall study and its limitations: Among healthy vaccine recipients, nearly all vaccine-induced clones were SARS-CoV-2 mono-reactive, and just 1 of 255 was cross-reactive with common cold coronaviruses. Only a small number of convalescent patients were included, and no early post-infection timepoints were available, which limited the study. Marked clonal contraction was observed in both infection-induced and vaccine-induced clones at late post-vaccination timepoints, consistent with waning T cell responses.

In the ViraFEST assay, PBMC were stimulated with viral peptide pools, and TCR sequencing was then used to find antigen-specific CD4+ T cell clonotypes based on their expansion. After about 10 days of culture, CD4+ T cells were isolated with the EasySep CD4+ T cell isolation kit. Healthy vaccine recipients had no prior SARS-CoV-2 infection, confirmed by negative nucleocapsid antibodies before and after vaccination. Each well held 2 million to 2.5 million PBMC cultured in IMDM containing around 5.1% human AB serum, about 10 IU/ml IL-2 and gentamicin, along with roughly 10 ug/ml peptides. Half of the culture medium was replaced with fresh IL-2-containing medium on days 3 and 7. Unless noted otherwise, every peptide stimulation condition was cultured in triplicate wells. Using Ficoll-Paque Plus gradient centrifugation, PBMC were separated from whole blood and then either used fresh or cryopreserved at -140C. Overlapping peptide pools spanned the spike proteins of SARS-CoV-2 and the common cold coronaviruses HCoV-NL63, HCoV-OC43 and HCoV-229E. The QIAamp micro DNA kit was used to extract genomic DNA from the cultured CD4+ T cells.

Regarding this clone: There is no known antigen for this receptor. Base-call qualities are not available, and no considerably larger clone is one nucleotide away.

Receptors were amplified or captured by the immunoSEQ multiplex PCR assay. DNA from the cultured and isolated CD4+ T cells underwent TCR beta CDR3 sequencing. As for the authors' bioinformatics: Non-productive TCR sequences were discarded, and reads were trimmed to the CDR3 region, with only CDR3s of 7 or more amino acids retained. The MANAFEST web app was used to identify antigen-specific clonotypes by comparing expansion in peptide wells with expansion in reference cultures. For clones to be considered positive, expansion at FDR<0.05 versus reference and all other wells, an odds ratio above 5, and a frequency above 0.1% in two replicate wells were required. Cross-reactive clonotypes were defined as significantly expanded in SARS-CoV-2 spike wells and in at least one common cold coronavirus spike condition. CDR3 similarity was assessed by Levenshtein distance using the stringdist R package, and unrooted trees were constructed with ape in R 3.6.1. TCRdb re-hosts the immuneACCESS table, in-frame sequences only. Its copies lack some clones; in the studies checked, an unresolved V gene accounts for under half of them, and the cause for the rest is not known. V and J calls and clone size are given by that table; D and trimming were obtained from the DNA. This sample has 40,000 to 45,000 clones in its table, and around 67% of those were observed once. Jointly, the top ten make up roughly 26% of the sample.

As encoded in the germline V gene (reference sequence), CDR1 is LNHDA while CDR2 is SQIVND. The CDR3 sequence holds 17 residues, the cysteine and phenylalanine included. CDR3 DNA is the only sequence kept; it has 51 bases, read in frame from the first base. V gives up 4 bases and J gives up 5 bases, and the segment between their germline ends measures 18 bases. The chain is made from TRBV19 and TRBJ1-6; the D segment cannot be called with confidence. The receptor was isolated from a human donor who received a COVID-19 vaccine. This specimen consisted of CD4+ T cells from PBMCs cultured with HCoV-OC43 spike peptides, obtained before COVID-19 vaccination. The cell subset or site label for this specimen denotes: HCoV-OC43 spike overlapping peptide pool stimulation. In nucleotides, the sequence is TGTGCCAGTAGTAACCGTATGAGATGGGCCGATAATTCACCCCTCCACTTT. This translates into CASSNRMRWADNSPLHF.